The clone carrying this T cell receptor beta chain was found a few times. Its target is unknown. This sample stems from a study of T cell responses to AZD1222 COVID-19 vaccine. Study details: Analysis merged second doses at about 4 or about 12 weeks. Study conclusions and caveats: Every sample of the repertoires postdated the peak T cell response. Spike was spanned by vaccine-associated CD4 TCRs, which were dominant at 160-218 and 743-854.

The assay was immunoSEQ multiplex PCR, and TCRdb's table has in-frame clones only and misses some. The sample shows some 90,000 clones, around 90% of them seen only once. This CDR3 comprises 15 residues. V lost 4 bases to trimming and J lost 4 bases, with 14 bases between them. CDR1 is KGHSH, CDR2 LQKENI, per germline. The source of this sequence is an adult in good health. Sequenced here: peripheral blood, sampled on day 0 of AZD1222 vaccination. This chain uses TRBV18 with TRBJ2-1; the D call may be TRBD1 or TRBD2 (6 bases each). CDR3 amino acids: CASSQSRGVYNEQFF. CDR3 sequence (DNA): TGTGCCAGCTCACAATCTAGGGGGGTATACAATGAGCAGTTCTTC.